This passage covers 27 T cell receptor beta chains from one sample sequenced in a study of memory CD4+ T cells and cytomegalovirus serostatus (dated by TCRdb to about 2019). A FACSAria II was used to sort memory CD4+ T cells, defined as single viable CD3+CD4+CD8-CD45RO+ cells. The method was the immunoSEQ multiplex PCR assay. This immuneACCESS table, as held by TCRdb, lists in-frame sequences with V and J called but not all clones. Of the missing ones, under half trace to an unresolved V gene in checked studies; the others have no known cause. Here the sample has tens of thousands of clones; over 65% occur a single time. Clones ranked in the top ten supply about 3% of the sample. Sequencing was done on a sample of memory CD4+ T cells from blood. Receptors originate from an adult in good health and CMV-seropositive.

This chain joins TRBV28 and TRBJ2-2; no reliable D call. The CDR3 is 14 residues long. The germline V gene has CDR1 MDHEN and CDR2 SYDVKM. The V and J ends lost 3 bases and 3 bases respectively, with 8 bases between them. The CDR3 DNA follows: TGTGCCAGCAGTTTTTCGACCTACACCGGGGAGCTGTTTTTT. The encoded protein is CASSFSTYTGELFF. The variable domain in full, completed from reference TRBV28 and TRBJ2-2, reads DVKVTQSSRYLVKRTGEKVFLECVQDMDHENMFWYRQDPGLGLRLIYFSYDVKMKEKGDIPEGYSVSREKKERFSLILESASTNQTSMYLCASSFSTYTGELFFGEGSRLTVL.

V usage is TRBV11-3 and J usage is TRBJ1-2, with D possibly matching TRBD1 (5 bases). Germline V gene data show CDR1 as SGHNT and CDR2 as YENEEA. The CDR3 spans 13 residues. V was cut by 3 bases and J by 8 bases, with 13 bases left in between. CDR3 loop: CASSLGRAEGYTF. DNA of the CDR3: TGTGCCAGCAGCTTGGGCAGGGCCGAGGGCTACACCTTC.

The CDR3 spells CASSLSGGSGWGKLFF. In DNA, the CDR3 is TGTGCCAGCAGCTTATCGGGGGGTAGCGGGTGGGGAAAACTGTTTTTT. The chain carries TRBV7-8 and TRBJ1-4, with D possibly being TRBD1 (5 bases). CDR1 is SGHVS, CDR2 FQNEAQ, per germline. The CDR3 extends over 16 amino acids. V lost 2 bases to trimming and J lost 10 bases, with 20 bases between them. Full variable domain (rest looked up from reference TRBV7-8 and TRBJ1-4): GAGVSQSPRYKVAKRGQDVALRCDPISGHVSLFWYQQALGQGPEFLTYFQNEAQLDKSGLPSDRFFAERPEGSVSTLKIQRTQQEDSAVYLCASSLSGGSGWGKLFFGSGTQLSVL.

The chain carries TRBV5-1 and TRBJ1-2, with no clear D. V was clipped by 0 bases and J by 2 bases, with 11 bases between them. The CDR3 has 15 residues. CDR1 and CDR2 from the germline V gene are SGHRS and YFSETQ. The chain's CDR3 is CASSLEQAANYGYTF. As DNA, the CDR3 is TGCGCCAGCAGCTTGGAGCAGGCGGCAAACTATGGCTACACCTTC. The entire variable domain, with the rest obtained from reference TRBV5-1 and TRBJ1-2, is as follows: KAGVTQTPRYLIKTRGQQVTLSCSPISGHRSVSWYQQTPGQGLQFLFEYFSETQRNKGNFPGRFSGRQFSNSRSEMNVSTLELGDSALYLCASSLEQAANYGYTFGSGTRLTVV.

The count of this clone is one. The J gene is TRBJ2-3, the V gene TRBV7-8; D perhaps matches TRBD2 (6 bases). The CDR3 extends over 15 amino acids. Germline V gene lookup returns CDR1 SGHVS and CDR2 FQNEAQ. V shed 4 bases and J shed 1 base, with 12 bases lying between them. The chain's CDR3 is CASSSPQRGTDTQYF. For the CDR3, the DNA is TGTGCCAGCAGCTCCCCCCAGCGGGGCACAGATACGCAGTATTTT.

This clone was seen only a few times. The chain couples TRBV30 to TRBJ1-1; D remains ambiguous. The germline V and J ends were trimmed by 4 bases and 3 bases, with 15 bases remaining between them. This CDR3 has 14 amino acids. Per the germline V gene, CDR1 is GTSNPN and CDR2 is SVGIG (reference sequence). The CDR3 reads CAWTDEVVYTEAFF. The DNA for the CDR3 is TGTGCCTGGACCGACGAGGTAGTATACACTGAAGCTTTCTTT.

The chain links TRBV28 to TRBJ2-1; TRBD1 aligns across 9 bases. The CDR3 extends over 13 amino acids. Trimming at V came to 8 bases and at J to 8 bases, leaving 7 bases not matched to a gene. CDR1 and CDR2 from the germline V gene are MDHEN and SYDVKM. The CDR3 DNA reads as TGTGCCAGCGGACAGGGGAGTGGCGATGAGCAGTTCTTC. It codes for CASGQGSGDEQFF.

V gene TRBV19 combines with J gene TRBJ2-1, with 14 positions matching TRBD2. V was pared by 9 bases and J by 7 bases, with 2 bases of the junction left unmatched. Germline V lookup: CDR1 LNHDA, CDR2 SQIVND (reference sequence). The CDR3 runs to 13 residues. The CDR3 sequence: CASGLAGGNEQFF. DNA for the CDR3: TGTGCCAGCGGACTAGCGGGAGGAAATGAGCAGTTCTTC.

J is TRBJ2-2 and V is TRBV10-3, with D perhaps matching TRBD2 (5 bases). V was trimmed by 6 bases and J by 0 bases, leaving 11 bases between them. Germline-derived CDR1 and CDR2 are ENHRY and SYGVKD. This CDR3 contains 15 residues. The CDR3 reads CAIRPGAANTGELFF. CDR3 nucleotide sequence: TGTGCCATCAGGCCTGGAGCGGCGAACACCGGGGAGCTGTTTTTT.

V and J are TRBV29-1 and TRBJ1-3, with TRBD1 as a possible D gene (5 bases). The V gene lost 4 bases and the J gene lost 3 bases, with 10 bases spanning the gap. The CDR3 is 13 amino acids. From germline, CDR1 is SQVTM and CDR2 ANQGSEA. CDR3 sequence: CSVGRESGNTIYF. In DNA, the CDR3 is TGCAGCGTTGGCAGGGAGAGTGGAAACACCATATATTTT.

V usage is TRBV27 and J usage is TRBJ2-2, with 7 bases matching TRBD2. CDR1 and CDR2 from the germline V gene are MNHEY and SMNVEV (reference sequence). This CDR3 spans 15 amino acids. V lost 6 bases and J lost 5; bases outside the gene matches: 9. CDR3 nucleotide sequence: TGTGCCAGCAGGGAGAGCGGGATAAGGACCGGGGAGCTGTTTTTT. Its translation: CASRESGIRTGELFF.

The J gene is TRBJ1-3, the V gene TRBV7-6, with a tentative D call TRBD1 (6 bases). Trimming pared 0 bases from V and 2 bases from J, leaving 14 bases between. The CDR3 runs to 17 residues. Germline CDR1 SGHVS, CDR2 FNYEAQ. This CDR3 is CASSLATGIKTGNTIYF. CDR3 nucleotides: TGTGCCAGCAGCTTAGCAACAGGGATAAAAACTGGAAACACCATATATTTT.

The V and J genes are TRBV2 and TRBJ2-3; D unresolved. CDR3 length: 10 residues. Germline assignment: CDR1 SNHLY and CDR2 FYNNEI. The V and J ends lost 7 bases and 5 bases respectively, with 4 bases between them. Written as DNA, the CDR3 is TGTGCCAGCATCTTAGATACGCAGTATTTT. Its protein product is CASILDTQYF.

The genes are TRBV27 and TRBJ2-5; perhaps TRBD1 as D (8 bases). The CDR3 totals 16 residues. The germline V gene encodes CDR1 MNHEY and CDR2 SMNVEV (reference sequence). Deletions cut 5 bases from V and 5 bases from J, with 21 bases between. CDR3 sequence reads: CASSPRTGREIETQYF. In DNA, the CDR3 is TGTGCCAGCAGTCCCCGGACAGGGAGGGAAATTGAGACCCAGTACTTC.

This sequence joins TRBV16 and TRBJ1-3; D gene unclear. The CDR3 runs 15 residues. Between the trimmed V and J ends, which lost 4 bases and 4 bases, there was a span of 14 bases. Germline CDR1 KGHSY, CDR2 FQNENV. CDR3 in amino acids: CASSPLVAPGNTIYF. The DNA for the CDR3 is TGTGCCAGCAGCCCGCTCGTGGCGCCCGGAAACACCATATATTTT.

As DNA, the CDR3 is TGTGCCAGCAGCGTGTCAACAGGGGCGACCACCGGGGAGCTGTTTTTT. This encodes CASSVSTGATTGELFF. The gene calls are TRBV9 and TRBJ2-2; 7 bases are a match to TRBD1. Per the germline V gene, CDR1 is SGDLS and CDR2 is YYNGEE. The CDR3 has 16 residues. The V segment lost 2 bases and the J segment 4 bases; nucleotides outside the gene matches: 8. Together with reference TRBV9 and TRBJ2-2, the CDR3 gives the full variable domain: DSGVTQTPKHLITATGQRVTLRCSPRSGDLSVYWYQQSLDQGLQFLIQYYNGEERAKGNILERFSAQQFPDLHSELNLSSLELGDSALYFCASSVSTGATTGELFFGEGSRLTVL.

V usage is TRBV4-3 and J usage is TRBJ2-2; D may be TRBD2 (6 bases). Germline lookup yields CDR1 LGHNA and CDR2 YSLEER. The CDR3 contains 17 residues. The V end lost 2 bases, the J end lost 1 base, and 14 bases lay between the germline ends. The CDR3 nucleotides read TGCGCCAGCAGCCAATCCATAGCGGACCAGAACACCGGGGAGCTGTTTTTT. Protein: CASSQSIADQNTGELFF.

This chain uses TRBV6-1 with TRBJ1-5; D is undetermined. CDR1 MNHNS and CDR2 SASEGT come from the germline V gene. CDR3 length: 13 residues. V lost 10 bases, J lost 1 base, and 11 bases lay in between. The DNA of the CDR3 is TGTGCCACCATAGATCGGAGCAATCAGCCCCAGCATTTT. Translation gives CATIDRSNQPQHF.

The V and J genes are TRBV5-1 and TRBJ2-7, with 16 nucleotides matching TRBD2. The J segment lost 0 bases and the V segment lost 4 bases, leaving 10 bases of the junction unmatched. Germline loops: CDR1 SGHRS, CDR2 YFSETQ. The CDR3 is 19 residues long. The CDR3 reads CASSSQGLAGGSSSYEQYF. The CDR3 region has the DNA TGCGCCAGCAGCAGCCAGGGACTAGCGGGAGGGTCCAGCTCCTACGAGCAGTACTTC.

The chain combines TRBV2 with TRBJ1-4; no firm D call. The V end lost 2 bases, the J end lost 0 bases, and 19 bases lay between the germline ends. The CDR3 is made up of 19 amino acids. Germline V CDR1 and CDR2: SNHLY, FYNNEI. The CDR3 sequence: CASSEKTGKGQATNEKLFF. CDR3 in DNA: TGTGCCAGCAGTGAAAAGACCGGAAAGGGTCAGGCAACTAATGAAAAACTGTTTTTT.

This clone was seen more than once but under ten times. The V call is TRBV28, the J call TRBJ2-1, with TRBD2 identical over 11 bases. This CDR3 is built from 15 residues. J was trimmed by 3 bases and V by 11 bases; bases with no gene match: 9. CDR1 and CDR2 (germline): MDHEN, SYDVKM. The CDR3 loop is CAGKIAGGSYNEQFF. The CDR3 DNA is TGTGCCGGAAAGATAGCGGGAGGGAGCTACAATGAGCAGTTCTTC.

The chain uses TRBV18 and TRBJ1-2, with D possibly TRBD1 on 6 matching bases. Trimming cost V 6 bases and J 0 bases, with 20 bases left between them. CDR1 and CDR2 from the germline V gene are KGHSH and LQKENI. This CDR3 contains 17 residues. The CDR3 protein is CASSRTHRQASNYGYTF. The CDR3 bases are TGTGCCAGCTCTCGTACTCACAGACAGGCCTCTAACTATGGCTACACCTTC.

This clone was recorded only once. The V call is TRBV7-2, the J call TRBJ2-7; maybe TRBD2 (5 bases). This CDR3 has 13 residues. Germline CDR1 reads SGHTA; CDR2 reads FQGNSA. Trimming removed 2 bases from V and 6 bases from J, with 11 bases in between. The chain's CDR3 is CASSLYGGREQYV. The DNA for the CDR3 is TGTGCCAGCAGCTTATACGGAGGACGCGAGCAGTACGTC.

The chain links TRBV6-6 to TRBJ2-7, with 7 bases aligning to TRBD1. The CDR3 extends over 14 amino acids. V dropped 5 bases and J dropped 4; count of bases not matched to a gene: 8. CDR1 and CDR2 (germline): MNHNY, SVGAGI (reference sequence). The CDR3 protein is CASSPGQSIYEQYF. In nucleotides, the CDR3 is TGTGCCAGCAGTCCGGGACAGTCGATTTACGAGCAGTACTTC.

The chain is built from TRBV11-2 and TRBJ2-1; D is perhaps TRBD1 or TRBD2 (6 bases each). The CDR3 runs 17 residues. V lost 8 bases and J lost 2, with 22 bases in between. In germline, CDR1 is SGHAT, CDR2 FQNNGV. In DNA form, the CDR3 reads TGTGCCAGCGGCAGGGGTCGCGGGACCCGACCCTACAATGAGCAGTTCTTC. This translates into CASGRGRGTRPYNEQFF.

V and J are TRBV11-3 and TRBJ2-3, with D tentatively TRBD1 or TRBD2 (5 bases each). The V gene lost 3 bases and the J gene lost 7 bases, with 14 bases spanning the gap. This CDR3 has 14 amino acids. The germline CDR1 and CDR2 sequences are SGHNT and YENEEA. The CDR3 reads CASSFMGERNTQYF. The CDR3 bases are TGTGCCAGCAGCTTCATGGGGGAACGAAATACGCAGTATTTT.

The sample holds a few counts of this clone. The chain recombines TRBV11-2 with TRBJ1-1; D unresolved. CDR3 length: 13 amino acids. V dropped 6 bases and J dropped 1 base, with 9 bases sitting between them. Germline CDR1 SGHAT, CDR2 FQNNGV. In nucleotides, the CDR3 is TGTGCCAGCAGTAGAAGGCAGAACACTGAAGCTTTCTTT. Its translation is CASSRRQNTEAFF.